Below, one T cell receptor beta chain is given with its context. The data stem from a study of blood T cell repertoires in COVID-19. Study at large: Samples taken during acute and convalescent COVID-19 were collected in the United States, Italy and Spain. PBMCs, B-cell-depleted T cells, or T cells were the source of the cDNA or gDNA that made up the material.

The CDR3 totals 15 residues. The authors' processing: From reference gene primer amplification, estimates of nucleated cell counts were derived. Profiled with immunoSEQ multiplex PCR; TCRdb holds only in-frame clones, not every one. The V and J calls and clone size were taken over from that table, and D and trimming were inferred from the DNA. Of about 100,000 clones detected, 70% to 90% appear once; the ten largest clones hold over 10%. V usage is TRBV12-2 and J usage is TRBJ1-5; the table's D gene call, TRBD1, was not cross checked with the DNA. TRBV12-2 is termed a pseudogene. This clonotype was sampled from a human donor in a cohort sampled during active COVID-19. The specimen was peripheral blood. CDR3: CASRLVRSLNQPQHF. For the CDR3, the DNA is TGTGCAAGTCGCTTAGTTCGCAGTCTCAATCAGCCCCAGCATTTT.